Shown below are 24 T cell receptor beta chains from a single sample sequenced in a study of T-cell memory formation after mild COVID-19. TCRdb called the 5' RACE reads again in MiXCR, with one record for every CDR3 protein. This table holds fewer than 700,000 distinct CDR3 sequences, under 20% found once. The sequencing input was PBMCs or a T cell subset sorted from them (not recorded which). These receptor sequences come from an adult woman who had mild COVID-19 (a few samples of this study predate the infection). Cell type and time point are not known.

The V call is TRBV5-1, the J call TRBJ2-1; D is tentatively TRBD1 or TRBD2 (6 bases each). The germline V and J ends were trimmed by 3 bases and 4 bases, with 11 bases remaining between them. The CDR3 is made up of 14 amino acids. CDR1 and CDR2 (germline): SGHRS, YFSETQ. The CDR3 DNA sequence: TGCGCCAGCAGCTATGGGGGGCCTTACAATGAGCAGTTCTTC. This sequence encodes CASSYGGPYNEQFF.

This clonotype came up many times. The chain has TRBV20-1 and TRBJ2-7; TRBD2 matches at 9 bases. After removal of 2 bases from V and 3 bases from J, the junction contained 5 bases not matched to a gene. This CDR3 is built from 14 residues. Germline loops: CDR1 DFQATT, CDR2 SNEGSKA (reference sequence). The DNA of the CDR3 is TGCAGTGCTAGACGGCGGGAGGGTGGCTACGAGCAGTACTTC. Translation: CSARRREGGYEQYF.

This clonotype has only a few counts. The rearrangement links TRBV3-1 to TRBJ2-3; 15 nucleotides align to TRBD2. V dropped 1 base and J dropped 5; count of bases not matched to a gene: 13. Germline CDR1 and CDR2: LGHDT and YNNKEL (reference sequence). The CDR3 runs 20 residues. CDR3 DNA sequence: TGTGCCAGCAGCCAAGTCGAAGCCTGGACTAGCGGGAGGGCCATAGATACGCAGTATTTT. Protein sequence: CASSQVEAWTSGRAIDTQYF.

In this sample, this clonotype turned up once. The chain links TRBV10-3 to TRBJ1-1, with D uncertain. V was cut by 3 bases and J by 0 bases, with 8 bases left in between. Germline assignment: CDR1 ENHRY and CDR2 SYGVKD. The CDR3 has 14 residues. The CDR3 nucleotides read TGTGCCATCAGTGAATCGGGGTTGAACACTGAAGCTTTCTTT. Amino acid sequence: CAISESGLNTEAFF.

The chain employs TRBV14 and TRBJ2-3; 14 nucleotides match TRBD2. This CDR3 region has 15 residues. The germline V gene encodes CDR1 SGHDN and CDR2 FVKESK. V shed 9 bases and J 2 bases; nucleotides not matched to a gene: 4. The CDR3 loop is CASWTSGRFTDTQYF. The CDR3 region has the DNA TGTGCCAGTTGGACTAGCGGGAGGTTCACAGATACGCAGTATTTT.

This clonotype appeared a few times. V is TRBV16 and J is TRBJ2-2, with no clear D. The CDR3 totals 14 residues. The V end was cut by 4 bases, the J end by 7 bases, with 13 bases between. Germline CDR1 is KGHSY and CDR2 is FQNENV. The CDR3 region has the DNA TGTGCCAGCAGCCCTATAGGAAGAGGCGGGGAGCTGTTTTTT. Amino acid sequence: CASSPIGRGGELFF.

This clonotype was picked up a small number of times. The J gene is TRBJ2-3, the V gene TRBV12-3 or TRBV12-4; D is uncertain. V gave up 8 bases and J gave up 6 bases, with 18 bases separating them. The CDR3 has 14 residues. The CDR3, as DNA: TGTGCCAGCCTTGGATCCCAGAGATGGGATACGCAGTATTTT. As protein: CASLGSQRWDTQYF.

The gene calls are TRBV7-2 and TRBJ2-4, with D perhaps matching TRBD2 (6 bases). This CDR3 region has 16 residues. The germline V gene encodes CDR1 SGHTA and CDR2 FQGNSA. V dropped 8 bases and J dropped 2 bases, with 19 bases sitting between them. The CDR3 spells CASAEEGWGSKNIQYF. For the CDR3, the DNA is TGTGCCAGCGCAGAGGAGGGGTGGGGGTCCAAAAACATTCAGTACTTC.

This chain joins TRBV20-1 and TRBJ2-5; TRBD2 matches at 13 bases. The CDR3 sequence is 14 residues long. V lost 3 bases and J lost 5; bases outside the gene matches: 3. Germline lookup yields CDR1 DFQATT and CDR2 SNEGSKA (reference sequence). CDR3 protein: CSASELAGGETQYF. The CDR3 DNA sequence: TGCAGTGCTAGTGAACTAGCGGGAGGGGAGACCCAGTACTTC.

The gene calls are TRBV20-1 and TRBJ2-3; 11 nucleotides match TRBD1. The V gene's germline CDR1 is DFQATT and CDR2 SNEGSKA (reference sequence). V gave up 6 bases and J gave up 9 bases; unmatched junction bases: 11. This CDR3 is 14 amino acids long. The CDR3 sequence is CSAAPGTGGITQYF. The CDR3 nucleotides are TGCAGTGCCGCACCCGGGACAGGGGGGATAACGCAGTATTTT.

Only a few counts were recorded for this clonotype. This sequence joins TRBV2 and TRBJ1-2; perhaps TRBD1 as D (5 bases). The CDR3 loop spans 14 amino acids. Germline V gene data show CDR1 as SNHLY and CDR2 as FYNNEI. The ends were cut back, 6 bases at V and 8 bases at J, with 19 bases in the middle. The CDR3 spells CASRAGGGRRGYTF. The CDR3 coding sequence is TGTGCCAGCAGGGCCGGGGGGGGTCGACGGGGCTACACCTTC.

This clonotype was detected many times. The CDR3: CASSQELAGNEQYF. The CDR3 coding sequence is TGTGCCAGCAGCCAAGAACTAGCGGGGAACGAGCAGTACTTC. The rearrangement joins TRBV4-2 to TRBJ2-7; 10 bases match TRBD2. The trim removed 0 bases at V and 5 bases at J, leaving 1 base unmatched. The CDR3 is made up of 14 amino acids. Germline V gene sequence: CDR1 LGHNA, CDR2 YNFKEQ.

J is TRBJ2-7 and V is TRBV7-2; tentatively, D is TRBD1 (6 bases). The V gene lost 3 bases and the J gene lost 7 bases, with 22 bases spanning the gap. The CDR3 spans 16 residues. Looked up from germline, CDR1 is SGHTA and CDR2 is FQGNSA. This CDR3 is CASSLVEGDLQREQYF. CDR3 bases: TGTGCCAGCAGCTTGGTTGAGGGGGATCTCCAGAGGGAGCAGTACTTC.

The chain links TRBV5-1 to TRBJ2-1, with 11 nucleotides matching TRBD2. Germline-derived CDR1 and CDR2 are SGHRS and YFSETQ. The V gene end was trimmed by 4 bases and the J gene end by 6 bases; junction bases not matched to a gene: 12. This CDR3 comprises 17 residues. DNA of the CDR3: TGCGCCAGCAGCGTGACCACGGGACTAGCGGACCGCAATGAGCAGTTCTTC. It specifies CASSVTTGLADRNEQFF.

CDR3 nucleotide sequence: TGCAGCGTTGAAGAGCCTGGCCTCTATGGCTACACCTTC. This encodes CSVEEPGLYGYTF. This chain joins TRBV29-1 and TRBJ1-2; no clear D gene. Trimming took 0 bases from V and 4 from J, leaving 9 bases between them. CDR1 SQVTM and CDR2 ANQGSEA come from the germline V gene. The CDR3 is 13 residues long. Using reference TRBV29-1 and TRBJ1-2 for the parts outside the CDR3, the full variable domain is SAVISQKPSRDICQRGTSLTIQCQVDSQVTMMFWYRQQPGQSLTLIATANQGSEATYESGFVIDKFPISRPNLTFSTLTVSNMSPEDSSIYLCSVEEPGLYGYTFGSGTRLTVV.

This clonotype appeared many times. The gene calls are TRBV6-1 and TRBJ1-1, with 9 positions matching TRBD1. This CDR3 spans 15 amino acids. From germline, CDR1 is MNHNS and CDR2 SASEGT. The V gene end was trimmed by 6 bases and the J gene end by 0 bases; junction bases not matched to a gene: 5. The CDR3 region has the DNA TGTGCCAGCAGCGGGGACAGGGCCATGAACACTGAAGCTTTCTTT. It specifies CASSGDRAMNTEAFF.

This clonotype was seen many times. The V call is TRBV10-3, the J call TRBJ2-7; 9 bases line up with TRBD2. The V gene end was trimmed by 2 bases and the J gene end by 3 bases; junction bases not matched to a gene: 11. CDR1 ENHRY and CDR2 SYGVKD come from the germline V gene. This CDR3 comprises 17 residues. CDR3 DNA: TGTGCCATCAGTGAGGTTAGCGGGAGACGATCCCTCTACGAGCAGTACTTC. Protein product: CAISEVSGRRSLYEQYF.

V is TRBV20-1 and J is TRBJ2-3, with D possibly matching TRBD2 (5 bases). In germline, CDR1 is DFQATT, CDR2 SNEGSKA (reference sequence). The V end was cut by 0 bases, the J end by 4 bases, with 14 bases between. This CDR3 is 15 amino acids long. The CDR3 loop is CSARDLLAGPDTQYF. CDR3 nucleotides: TGCAGTGCTAGAGATTTGCTAGCCGGGCCAGATACGCAGTATTTT.

This clonotype was counted a few times. This rearrangement joins TRBV4-1 to TRBJ2-1, with 8 bases identical to TRBD1. The V gene end was trimmed by 4 bases and the J gene end by 0 bases; junction bases not matched to a gene: 5. The CDR3 consists of 16 residues. The germline CDR1 and CDR2 sequences are MGHRA and YSYEKL. The CDR3 spells CASSRDRGGSYNEQFF. The CDR3, as DNA: TGCGCCAGCAGCCGCGACAGGGGTGGCTCCTACAATGAGCAGTTCTTC.

The rearrangement uses TRBV10-3 and TRBJ1-2; tentatively, D is TRBD1 (6 bases). CDR3 length: 14 amino acids. The V gene's germline CDR1 is ENHRY and CDR2 SYGVKD. V lost 11 bases and J lost 3, with 19 bases in between. CDR3 in DNA: TGTGCCGCGGGGTGGGCAGAGGGGGACTATGGCTACACCTTC. Protein sequence: CAAGWAEGDYGYTF.

The chain employs TRBV12-3 or TRBV12-4 and TRBJ2-3; the D is unclear. The CDR3 spans 17 residues. The ends were cut back, 3 bases at V and 0 bases at J, with 16 bases in the middle. In DNA, the CDR3 is TGTGCCAGCAGTTTTATTTTCGCGGAGACTAGCACAGATACGCAGTATTTT. Its protein product is CASSFIFAETSTDTQYF.

The chain uses TRBV3-1 and TRBJ2-1, with 7 bases matching TRBD1. The CDR3 totals 14 residues. With 4 bases clipped from V and 8 bases from J, the junction kept 8 bases outside the gene matches. The germline V gene has CDR1 LGHDT and CDR2 YNNKEL (reference sequence). This CDR3 is CASSPRTGIYEQFF. Written as DNA, the CDR3 is TGTGCCAGCAGCCCCCGGACAGGTATCTATGAGCAGTTCTTC.

This clonotype came up many times. The V call is TRBV7-8, the J call TRBJ1-2; TRBD1 matches at 9 bases. The CDR3 consists of 15 residues. J was trimmed by 8 bases and V by 5 bases; bases with no gene match: 12. In germline, CDR1 is SGHVS, CDR2 FQNEAQ. The CDR3 sequence: CASSPMGQGTGGYTF. The CDR3 nucleotides are TGTGCCAGCAGCCCCATGGGACAGGGAACGGGGGGCTACACCTTC.

This clonotype turned up a few times. The J gene is TRBJ2-1, the V gene TRBV7-9, with D possibly called TRBD1 or TRBD2 (5 bases each). The V end lost 1 base, the J end lost 3 bases, and 13 bases lay between the germline ends. This CDR3 comprises 16 residues. Looked up from germline, CDR1 is SEHNR and CDR2 is FQNEAQ (reference sequence). The DNA of the CDR3 is TGTGCCAGCAGCTTAGAATCATCGGGACGCTACAATGAGCAGTTCTTC. It encodes CASSLESSGRYNEQFF.